This TCR beta chain came from a study of response to subunit inactivated influenza vaccine. Broader study findings: The authors offered the suggestion that each seasonal influenza vaccination recruits few new T cells.

A word on this clonotype: Its antigen is unidentified.

The CDR3 extends over 17 amino acids. Germline V CDR1 and CDR2: SQVTM, ANQGSEA. V gave up 3 bases and J gave up 0 bases; unmatched junction bases: 8. TCRdb independently ran MiXCR on the RT-PCR reads; one entry per CDR3 protein. The sample holds 600,000 to 700,000 distinct CDR3 sequences, around 15% seen once. V is TRBV29-1 and J is TRBJ2-6; 7 bases match TRBD2. This clonotype originated in a man aged 50 to 59 who received an inactivated influenza vaccine. The sequences come from PBMCs from blood, collected 14 to 15 days before vaccination. Here the CDR3 DNA reads TGCAGCGTTGACGGGGGGACTGGGCCCTCTGGGGCCAACGTCCTGACTTTC. Amino acids: CSVDGGTGPSGANVLTF.